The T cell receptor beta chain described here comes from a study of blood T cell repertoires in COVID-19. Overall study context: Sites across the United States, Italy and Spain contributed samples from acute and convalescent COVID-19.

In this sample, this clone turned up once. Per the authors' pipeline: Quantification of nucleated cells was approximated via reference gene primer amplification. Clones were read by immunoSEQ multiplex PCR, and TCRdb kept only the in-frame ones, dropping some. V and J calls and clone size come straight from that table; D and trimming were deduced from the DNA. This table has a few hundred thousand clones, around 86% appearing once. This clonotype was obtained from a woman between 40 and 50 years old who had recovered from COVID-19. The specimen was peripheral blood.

The CDR3 protein is CASSLGPGQTYEQYF. The DNA for the CDR3 is TGTGCCAGCAGCTTGGGCCCGGGACAGACCTACGAGCAGTACTTC. The gene calls are TRBV7-9 and TRBJ2-7, with 7 bases fitting TRBD1. The CDR3 is made up of 15 amino acids. V lost 3 bases to trimming and J lost 2 bases; unmatched junction nucleotides: 7. Germline lookup yields CDR1 SEHNR and CDR2 FQNEAQ (reference sequence).